A selection of T cell receptor beta chains follows, all from one sample in a study of blood T cell repertoires in COVID-19. Method: immunoSEQ multiplex PCR; TCRdb's copy keeps in-frame clones and lacks some. The table records roughly 63,000 clones, 65% to 80% of them present only once. The sequenced material came from peripheral blood. The receptor source for this set is a human donor in a cohort sampled during active COVID-19. The CDR3 runs from the conserved cysteine through the conserved F or W. The D gene is left open where the match is weak. For some rows the clone size is stated as once, few or many, or as a class when expanded; others skip it.

v_call: TRBV5-6; cdr3_length: 18; d_call: TRBD2; clone_size: once; j_call: TRBJ2-4; cdr3_nt: TGTGCCAGCAGCTTAGAACTAGCGGGAGGATTAGCCAAAAACATTCAGTACTTC; cdr3_aa: CASSLELAGGLAKNIQYF
v_call: TRBV9; cdr3_length: 12; d_call: NA; clone_size: NA; j_call: TRBJ1-3; cdr3_nt: TGTGCCACATCAGGGTCAGGAAACACCATATATTTT; cdr3_aa: CATSGSGNTIYF
v_call: TRBV3-1/TRBV3-2; cdr3_length: 18; d_call: NA; clone_size: NA; j_call: TRBJ2-5; cdr3_nt: TGTGCCAGCAGCCCTCCCCGGGTAGGGGTTAGGAAGCAAGAGACCCAGTACTTC; cdr3_aa: CASSPPRVGVRKQETQYF
v_call: TRBV29-1; cdr3_length: 13; d_call: TRBD1; clone_size: NA; j_call: TRBJ1-4; cdr3_nt: TGCAGCGTTACGGGACAGCGAAATGAAAAACTGTTTTTT; cdr3_aa: CSVTGQRNEKLFF
v_call: TRBV27; cdr3_length: 15; d_call: TRBD2; clone_size: once; j_call: TRBJ2-1; cdr3_nt: TGTGCCAGCAGTACTCCCGGGACTAGCGTCAATGAGCAGTTCTTC; cdr3_aa: CASSTPGTSVNEQFF
v_call: TRBV11-3; cdr3_length: 13; d_call: NA; clone_size: NA; j_call: TRBJ2-1; cdr3_nt: TGTGCCAGCAGCTTAGATGAGTCCAATGAGCAGTTCTTC; cdr3_aa: CASSLDESNEQFF
v_call: TRBV6-5; cdr3_length: 13; d_call: NA; clone_size: NA; j_call: TRBJ1-2; cdr3_nt: TGTGCCAGCAGCCGGACAGTAAACTATGGCTACACCTTC; cdr3_aa: CASSRTVNYGYTF
v_call: TRBV3-1/TRBV3-2; cdr3_length: 16; d_call: TRBD1; clone_size: NA; j_call: TRBJ2-7; cdr3_nt: TGTGCCAGCAGCCAATACTCGACAGGGAGTCGCTACGAGCAGTACTTC; cdr3_aa: CASSQYSTGSRYEQYF
v_call: TRBV7-9; cdr3_length: 16; d_call: TRBD1; clone_size: NA; j_call: TRBJ2-3; cdr3_nt: TGTGCCAGCAGCCCAATTACAGGGGCATTCACAGATACGCAGTATTTT; cdr3_aa: CASSPITGAFTDTQYF
v_call: TRBV5-1; cdr3_length: 16; d_call: TRBD2; clone_size: NA; j_call: TRBJ2-1; cdr3_nt: TGCGCCAGCAGCTTGGGGTCCGGCGGGAGGGCCGAGGAGCAGTTCTTC; cdr3_aa: CASSLGSGGRAEEQFF
v_call: TRBV18; cdr3_length: 13; d_call: NA; clone_size: NA; j_call: TRBJ2-7; cdr3_nt: TGTGCCAGCTGTCGGGAGCGGAGCAACGAGCAGTACTTC; cdr3_aa: CASCRERSNEQYF